The 19 T cell receptor beta chains in this list originate from one sample, sequenced in a study of naive and memory T cell subsets. An oligonucleotide containing a UMI was ligated to the 3' end of TCR cDNA. Ligated cDNA underwent four rounds of PCR with nested alpha and beta constant region primers and SP2. Each CDR3 protein gets one entry after TCRdb re-called the UMI-ligation and nested PCR reads with MiXCR. The sample carries more than 25,000 distinct CDR3 sequences, 4% to 6.5% recorded once. Sequences were obtained from blood. Source of these receptors: an adult in good health.

This clonotype has at least ten counts. This chain joins TRBV29-1 and TRBJ2-1; D might be TRBD2 (6 bases). V dropped 8 bases and J dropped 3 bases, with 17 bases sitting between them. The CDR3 has 14 amino acids. Per the germline V gene, CDR1 is SQVTM and CDR2 is ANQGSEA. The CDR3 bases are TGCAGCTCTGAGCCCCGGGAGCGCTACAATGAGCAGTTCTTC. Protein product: CSSEPRERYNEQFF.

The chain couples TRBV29-1 to TRBJ2-7; D uncertain. CDR1 is SQVTM, CDR2 ANQGSEA, per germline. V lost 4 bases and J lost 7, with 14 bases in between. The length of the CDR3 is 12 residues. CDR3 DNA: TGCAGCGTTGGGCCGGTACCCTTGGAGCAGTACTTC. It specifies CSVGPVPLEQYF.

A note on this clonotype: This may stem from a read error, because a much larger clone lies one nucleotide away. Written as DNA, the CDR3 is TGTGACAGCCACTGGTCCGGATTCATGAACACTGAAGCTTTCTTT. This encodes CDSHWSGFMNTEAFF. The genes are TRBV6-2 or TRBV6-3 and TRBJ1-1, with D unclear. Germline V gene lookup returns CDR1 MNHEY and CDR2 SVGEGT. The CDR3 totals 15 residues.

This clonotype was seen ten or more times. The V and J genes are TRBV12-3 or TRBV12-4 and TRBJ2-7, with 8 nucleotides matching TRBD1. The CDR3 runs 14 residues. The V segment lost 5 bases and the J segment 5 bases; nucleotides outside the gene matches: 8. CDR3 protein: CASSPQGVVDEQYF. The CDR3 nucleotides are TGTGCCAGCAGTCCACAGGGGGTTGTGGACGAGCAGTACTTC.

This clonotype has more than one count but fewer than ten. The chain links TRBV25-1 to TRBJ2-6, with 10 bases that match TRBD2. CDR3 length: 17 residues. Looked up from germline, CDR1 is MGHDK and CDR2 is SYGVNS. The V segment lost 4 bases and the J segment 0 bases; nucleotides outside the gene matches: 3. The CDR3 sequence is CASSGLAGPSGANVLTF. The CDR3 DNA sequence: TGTGCCAGCAGTGGACTAGCGGGCCCCTCTGGGGCCAACGTCCTGACTTTC. Filled out from reference TRBV25-1 and TRBJ2-6, the complete variable domain reads EADIYQTPRYLVIGTGKKITLECSQTMGHDKMYWYQQDPGMELHLIHYSYGVNSTEKGDLSSESTVSRIRTEHFPLTLESARPSHTSQYLCASSGLAGPSGANVLTFGAGSRLTVL.

There are many counts of this clonotype. One end of the junction does not line up with germline, which may come from a read error. V is TRBV7-8 and J is TRBJ1-5, with D perhaps matching TRBD1 (6 bases). Germline V gene sequence: CDR1 SGHVS, CDR2 FQNEAQ. The CDR3 has 15 residues. For the CDR3, the DNA is TGTGCCAGCAGCTTGAATCGACAGGCCCCAGAGCCCCAACTTTTT. As protein: CASSLNRQAPEPQLF. Together with reference TRBV7-8 and TRBJ1-5, the CDR3 gives the full variable domain: GAGVSQSPRYKVAKRGQDVALRCDPISGHVSLFWYQQALGQGPEFLTYFQNEAQLDKSGLPSDRFFAERPEGSVSTLKIQRTQQEDSAVYLCASSLNRQAPEPQLFGDGTRLSIL.

This clonotype has a count of ten or more. The chain joins TRBV7-3 to TRBJ1-1; no clear D. CDR1 and CDR2 from the germline V gene are SGHTA and FQGTGA. The CDR3 consists of 14 residues. V dropped 5 bases and J dropped 1 base, with 11 bases sitting between them. As DNA, the CDR3 is TGTGCCAGCAGCCTTGGACCGGCGAACACTGAAGCTTTCTTT. This gives the protein CASSLGPANTEAFF.

This clonotype was seen many times. This chain connects TRBV10-3 to TRBJ2-1, with D perhaps matching TRBD1 or TRBD2 (5 bases each). Germline V gene sequence: CDR1 ENHRY, CDR2 SYGVKD. The CDR3 length is 12 residues. V lost 3 bases and J lost 6, with 6 bases in between. CDR3 DNA: TGTGCCATCAGTGAAGGGACCAATGAGCAGTTCTTC. It specifies CAISEGTNEQFF.

At least ten counts were recorded for this clonotype. The CDR3 DNA reads TGTGCCAGCAGCAGCACTAGCGGGAGCTTAGATACGCAGTATTTT. Translating gives CASSSTSGSLDTQYF. The chain has TRBV9 and TRBJ2-3; 11 bases agree with TRBD2. Germline loops: CDR1 SGDLS, CDR2 YYNGEE. The CDR3 is 15 residues long. V lost 4 bases, J lost 5 bases, and 6 bases stayed unmatched.

V usage is TRBV20-1 and J usage is TRBJ1-6; unclear D gene. The CDR3 is 15 residues long. Per the germline V gene, CDR1 is DFQATT and CDR2 is SNEGSKA (reference sequence). V gave up 0 bases and J gave up 4 bases, with 10 bases separating them. This CDR3 is CSARDRQNYNSPLHF. For the CDR3, the DNA is TGCAGTGCTAGAGATCGGCAGAATTATAATTCACCCCTCCACTTT.

This clonotype was seen more than once but under ten times. The rearrangement uses TRBV5-1 and TRBJ2-7; D might be TRBD1 or TRBD2, each matching 5 bases. The CDR3 spans 12 residues. Looked up from germline, CDR1 is SGHRS and CDR2 is YFSETQ. V lost 7 bases to trimming and J lost 6 bases, with 14 bases between them. As DNA, the CDR3 is TGCGCCAGCGGGGACCCTCCGGGCGAGCAGTACTTC. Protein: CASGDPPGEQYF.

This clonotype was seen a handful of times. The chain carries TRBV9 and TRBJ2-2; 9 nucleotides match TRBD2. The junction had 7 bases not matched to a gene; V was cut back by 4 bases and J by 6 bases. The germline V gene encodes CDR1 SGDLS and CDR2 YYNGEE. The CDR3 spans 15 residues. CDR3 in DNA: TGTGCCAGCAGCCCGGGAGGGACTAGCTCCGGGGAGCTGTTTTTT. This encodes CASSPGGTSSGELFF.

In this sample, this clonotype turned up a few times. The J gene is TRBJ2-3, the V gene TRBV18; weak D call: TRBD1 (6 bases). The CDR3 runs to 15 residues. Looked up from germline, CDR1 is KGHSH and CDR2 is LQKENI. Trimming stripped 3 bases from V and 2 bases from J, with 12 bases between. The CDR3 bases are TGTGCCAGCTCACCGCGAGCAGGGGACACAGATACGCAGTATTTT. Translation: CASSPRAGDTDTQYF.

The J gene is TRBJ1-1, the V gene TRBV28, with 7 bases that match TRBD1. The CDR3 runs 15 residues. Germline V CDR1 and CDR2: MDHEN, SYDVKM. Germline trimming cut 1 base from V and 4 bases from J; bases unmatched to any gene: 6. CDR3 in amino acids: CASSLLDRAGTEAFF. In DNA form, the CDR3 reads TGTGCCAGCAGTTTATTAGACAGGGCTGGCACTGAAGCTTTCTTT.

This clonotype was detected many times. The chain is built from TRBV21-1 and TRBJ1-4; the DNA was not compared with TRBD1, the D call given in the table. TRBV21-1 is tagged as a pseudogene. CDR3 length: 17 residues. CDR3 nucleotide sequence: TGTGCCAGCAGCAAAGAGGACTCGGACAGGGCTGATGAAAAACTGTTTTTT. This gives the protein CASSKEDSDRADEKLFF.

On this clonotype: A single base separates this from a much larger clone, so it may be a read error. The chain employs TRBV6-2 or TRBV6-3 and TRBJ1-5; D is ambiguous. The length of the CDR3 is 12 residues. The germline CDR1 and CDR2 sequences are MNHEY and SVGEGT. The CDR3 bases are TGTGCCAGCACCGACCCCAATCAGCCCCAGAATTTT. It specifies CASTDPNQPQNF.

This clonotype was seen ten or more times. This chain connects TRBV29-1 to TRBJ2-5; possible D gene TRBD2, 6 bases. This CDR3 is built from 12 residues. From germline, CDR1 is SQVTM and CDR2 ANQGSEA. The V and J ends lost 8 bases and 2 bases respectively, with 12 bases between them. The DNA of the CDR3 is TGCAGCACAAAGCGGGCGCAAGAGACCCAGTACTTC. Translation: CSTKRAQETQYF.

This clonotype has a count of ten or more. The chain is built from TRBV6-4 and TRBJ2-2; 8 bases fit TRBD2. J gave up 3 bases and V 5 bases, and 2 bases lay outside the gene matches. CDR1 and CDR2 (germline): MRHNA, SNTAGT. The CDR3 length is 14 residues. The CDR3 sequence is CASSLSGDTGELFF. In nucleotides, the CDR3 is TGTGCCAGCAGTCTTAGCGGGGACACCGGGGAGCTGTTTTTT.

This clonotype was observed many times. The chain joins TRBV6-6 to TRBJ1-2; weak D call: TRBD1 (5 bases). The CDR3 covers 15 residues. V was shortened by 5 bases and J by 4 bases, with 17 bases between the two germline ends. Germline V gene lookup returns CDR1 MNHNY and CDR2 SVGAGI (reference sequence). This chain's CDR3 is CASSDPGRETYGYTF. The CDR3 region has the DNA TGTGCCAGCAGTGACCCTGGCAGGGAGACCTATGGCTACACCTTC.